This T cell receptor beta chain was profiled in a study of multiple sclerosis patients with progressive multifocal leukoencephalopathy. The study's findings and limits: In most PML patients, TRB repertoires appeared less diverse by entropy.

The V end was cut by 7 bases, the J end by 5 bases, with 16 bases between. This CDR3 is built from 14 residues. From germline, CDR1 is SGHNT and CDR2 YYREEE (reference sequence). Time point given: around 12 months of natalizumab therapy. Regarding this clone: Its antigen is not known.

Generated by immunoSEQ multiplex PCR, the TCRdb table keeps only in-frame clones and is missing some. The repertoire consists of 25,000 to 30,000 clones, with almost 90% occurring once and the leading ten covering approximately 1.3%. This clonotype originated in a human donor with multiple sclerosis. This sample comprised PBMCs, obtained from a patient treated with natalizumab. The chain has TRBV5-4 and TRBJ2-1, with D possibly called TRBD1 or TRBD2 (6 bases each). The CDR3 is CASGWGDTDNEQFF. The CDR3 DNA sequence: TGTGCCAGCGGTTGGGGGGACACCGACAATGAGCAGTTCTTC.